This is a list of T cell receptor beta chains from one sample in a study of monozygotic twins with inflammatory bowel disease. For each CDR3 protein, TCRdb gives one entry from its re-call of the 5' RACE reads, without DNA. The sample totals 300,000 to 400,000 distinct CDR3 sequences. The sample comprised blood. All receptors come from a human donor with ulcerative colitis or Crohn's disease, or a healthy co-twin of an affected twin (not recorded which). Both conserved end residues are part of each CDR3.

TRBJ2-3 14 TRBV18 CASSPQSPADTQYF
TRBJ2-1 15 TRBV25-1 CASSGWDRGFDEQFF
TRBJ2-5 15 TRBV9 CASSVPSGGWETQYF
TRBJ2-7 15 TRBV7-6 CASSSRDHSSYEQYF
TRBJ2-1 18 TRBV7-2 CASSLATFERGGRSEQFF
TRBJ2-1 14 TRBV20-1 CSARSAGGPNEQFF
TRBJ1-1 16 TRBV6-5 CASSSGQGRMNTEAFF
TRBJ1-3 16 TRBV7-9 CASSPVRGAGGNTIYF
TRBJ2-7 15 TRBV7-8 CASSRQGRVYYEQYF
TRBJ2-1 12 TRBV10-3 CAISDFYNEQFF
TRBJ1-1 19 TRBV15 CATSRFKSGTGGMNTEAFF
TRBJ2-3 12 TRBV5-1 CASRFSTDTQYF
TRBJ2-2 14 TRBV2 CASSRGSVTGELFF
TRBJ2-1 20 TRBV29-1 CSGAPPEASGGLSSYNEQFF
TRBJ2-7 15 TRBV4-1 CASSQLGRSTYEQYF
TRBJ2-1 13 TRBV14 CASSQAFGVAQFF
TRBJ2-3 17 TRBV28 CASSYPPRGGRTDTQYF
TRBJ2-6 16 TRBV4-1 CASSQKGGSGANVLTF
TRBJ1-1 13 TRBV20-1 CSARADRTLSGFF
TRBJ2-2 15 TRBV29-1 CSVVPGQYNTGELFF
TRBJ1-1 13 TRBV2 CASSEGDYTEAFF
TRBJ2-4 17 TRBV4-3 CASSQVHGGEAKNIQYF
TRBJ1-1 12 TRBV11-2 CASKSAGLEAFF
TRBJ2-5 16 TRBV11-2 CASSLAGLAVPETQYF
TRBJ2-5 17 TRBV5-8 CASSLGLADPRVETQYF
TRBJ2-7 17 TRBV3-1 CASSHLPSGTEEGEQYF
TRBJ2-7 13 TRBV5-4 CASSLTDTYEQYF
TRBJ2-1 14 TRBV14 CASSQVGSDNEQFF